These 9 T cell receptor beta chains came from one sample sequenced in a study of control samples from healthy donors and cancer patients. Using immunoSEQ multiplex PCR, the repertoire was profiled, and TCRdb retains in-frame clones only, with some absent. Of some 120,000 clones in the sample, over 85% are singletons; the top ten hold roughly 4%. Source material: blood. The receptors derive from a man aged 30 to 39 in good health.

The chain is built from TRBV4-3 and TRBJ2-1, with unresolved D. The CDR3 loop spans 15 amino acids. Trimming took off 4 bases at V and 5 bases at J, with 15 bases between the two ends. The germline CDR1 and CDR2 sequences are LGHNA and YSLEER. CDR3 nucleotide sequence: TGCGCCAGCAGCCGCGAAACTGACGCTAACAATGAGCAGTTCTTC. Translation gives CASSRETDANNEQFF.

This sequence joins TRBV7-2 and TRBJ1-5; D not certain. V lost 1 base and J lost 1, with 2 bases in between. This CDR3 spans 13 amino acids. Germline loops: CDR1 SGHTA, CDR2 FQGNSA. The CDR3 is CASSLESNQPQHF. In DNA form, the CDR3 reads TGTGCCAGCAGCTTAGAAAGCAATCAGCCCCAGCATTTT.

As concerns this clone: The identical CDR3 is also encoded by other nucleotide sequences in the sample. Here the CDR3 reads CASSIGNTEAFF. CDR3 DNA: TGTGCCAGTAGTATAGGGAACACTGAAGCTTTCTTT. The V call is TRBV19, the J call TRBJ1-1; D is ambiguous. Deletions cut 1 base from V and 1 base from J, with 1 base between. The germline V gene has CDR1 LNHDA and CDR2 SQIVND (reference sequence). The CDR3 totals 12 residues.

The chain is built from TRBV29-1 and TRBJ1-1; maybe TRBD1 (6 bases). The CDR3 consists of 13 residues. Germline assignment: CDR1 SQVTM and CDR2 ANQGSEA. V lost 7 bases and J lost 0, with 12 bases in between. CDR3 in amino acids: CSARTDLNTEAFF. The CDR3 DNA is TGCAGCGCCCGGACAGACCTGAACACTGAAGCTTTCTTT.

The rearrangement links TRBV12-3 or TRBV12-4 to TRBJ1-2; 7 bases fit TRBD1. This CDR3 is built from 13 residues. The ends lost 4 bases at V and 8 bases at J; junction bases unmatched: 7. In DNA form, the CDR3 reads TGTGCCAGCAGTTCACGACAGGGTTTGGGCTACACCTTC. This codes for CASSSRQGLGYTF.

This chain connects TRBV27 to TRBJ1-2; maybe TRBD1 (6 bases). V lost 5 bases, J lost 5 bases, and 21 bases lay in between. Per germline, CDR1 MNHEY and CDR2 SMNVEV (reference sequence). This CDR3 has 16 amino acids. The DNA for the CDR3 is TGTGCCAGCAGTCAATACCACCCAGGGGATGAATATGGCTACACCTTC. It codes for CASSQYHPGDEYGYTF.

CDR3 in amino acids: CAWSLETQYF. The CDR3 DNA sequence: TGTGCCTGGAGTTTGGAGACCCAGTACTTC. The chain couples TRBV30 to TRBJ2-5; D is undetermined. Trimming stripped 2 bases from V and 5 bases from J, with 3 bases between. This CDR3 is 10 amino acids long. Per germline, CDR1 GTSNPN and CDR2 SVGIG (reference sequence).

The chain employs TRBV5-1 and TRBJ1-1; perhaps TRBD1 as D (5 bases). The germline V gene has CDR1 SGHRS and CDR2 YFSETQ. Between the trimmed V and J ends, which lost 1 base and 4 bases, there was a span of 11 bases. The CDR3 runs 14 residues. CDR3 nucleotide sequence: TGCGCCAGCAGCTTGCTCGGGGGAGGCACTGAAGCTTTCTTT. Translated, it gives CASSLLGGGTEAFF.

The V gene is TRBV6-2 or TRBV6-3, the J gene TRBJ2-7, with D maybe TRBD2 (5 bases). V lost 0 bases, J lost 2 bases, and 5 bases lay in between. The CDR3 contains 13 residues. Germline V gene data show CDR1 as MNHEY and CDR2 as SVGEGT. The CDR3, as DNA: TGTGCCAGCAGTTACTCGACTACCTACGAGCAGTACTTC. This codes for CASSYSTTYEQYF.